The rows below give T cell receptor beta chains drawn from one sample of a study of cytomegalovirus exposure and HLA in healthy donors. Produced via immunoSEQ multiplex PCR; TCRdb's table is partial and in-frame only. In the table there are about 43,000 clones, 65% to 85% of which are singletons. The sequenced sample consisted of PBMCs. These receptors were taken from a man aged 45-65 years in good health and CMV-seronegative. CDR3s include the opening cysteine and the closing phenylalanine or tryptophan. The D gene is left open where the match is weak. Part of the rows lack a size; the others show once, few, many or a class for expanded clones.

j_call,clone_size,v_call,d_call,cdr3_aa,cdr3_nt
TRBJ2-2,.,TRBV6-5,.,CASSYLGGTGELFF,TGTGCCAGCAGTTACCTCGGGGGCACCGGGGAGCTGTTTTTT
TRBJ2-7,few,TRBV28,TRBD2,CASRSSGSIYEQYF,TGTGCCAGCAGATCCAGCGGGAGCATTTACGAGCAGTACTTC
TRBJ2-7,.,TRBV5-5,.,CASSLGAQAGSYEQYF,TGTGCCAGCAGCTTGGGGGCACAGGCGGGGTCCTACGAGCAGTACTTC
TRBJ2-7,.,TRBV28,.,CASSSTGDLAHEQYF,TGTGCCAGCAGTTCGACAGGAGACCTCGCCCACGAGCAGTACTTC
TRBJ1-5,.,TRBV11-3,.,CASSLSSGREYSNQPQHF,TGTGCCAGCAGCTTAAGCTCGGGAAGAGAATATAGCAATCAGCCCCAGCATTTT
TRBJ1-1,.,TRBV5-5,.,CASSLLLRGSTEAFF,TGTGCCAGCAGCTTGCTCCTTCGGGGTAGCACTGAAGCTTTCTTT
TRBJ2-5,once,TRBV5-1,.,CASSLAQQQETQYF,TGCGCCAGCAGCTTGGCACAGCAGCAAGAGACCCAGTACTTC
TRBJ2-7,few,TRBV28,TRBD2,CASSWSGSSYEQYF,TGTGCCAGCAGTTGGAGCGGGAGCTCCTACGAGCAGTACTTC
TRBJ2-3,.,TRBV10-3,.,CAISEGGPPSVSDTQYF,TGTGCCATCAGTGAGGGAGGCCCTCCCTCTGTATCAGATACGCAGTATTTT
TRBJ1-5,.,TRBV9,TRBD1,CASSNTGGPQPQHF,TGTGCCAGCAGCAACACAGGGGGTCCTCAGCCCCAGCATTTT
TRBJ2-1,.,TRBV19,TRBD2,CASGLAGGSQEQFF,TGTGCCAGTGGACTAGCGGGAGGGTCGCAAGAGCAGTTCTTC
TRBJ2-7,.,TRBV4-2,TRBD2,CASSQTGTSGYEQYF,TGTGCCAGCAGCCAGACCGGGACTAGCGGCTACGAGCAGTACTTC
TRBJ1-1,.,TRBV6-5,.,CASSYSLYVNTEAFF,TGTGCCAGCAGTTATTCGTTGTATGTGAACACTGAAGCTTTCTTT
TRBJ1-2,.,TRBV28,TRBD1,CASSLPLAGVGAPGGGYTF,TGTGCCAGCAGCTTACCCCTCGCCGGAGTGGGGGCTCCAGGGGGGGGCTACACCTTC
TRBJ1-2,medium-sized,TRBV5-6,.,CASSLTGRYGYTF,TGTGCCAGCAGCTTGACAGGTCGCTATGGCTACACCTTC
TRBJ1-5,once,TRBV5-5,TRBD1,CASTQGQGLNQPQHF,TGTGCCAGCACCCAGGGACAGGGTCTCAATCAGCCCCAGCATTTT
TRBJ2-2,.,TRBV10-3,.,CAISESPGRGKNTGELFF,TGTGCCATCAGTGAGTCCCCGGGACGGGGGAAGAACACCGGGGAGCTGTTTTTT
TRBJ2-7,once,TRBV5-6,TRBD2,CASSLVLAGAEQYF,TGTGCCAGCAGCTTGGTCCTAGCGGGCGCCGAGCAGTACTTC
TRBJ2-5,.,TRBV18,.,CASSPQREVETQYF,TGTGCCAGCTCACCTCAAAGGGAGGTAGAGACCCAGTACTTC
TRBJ1-5,few,TRBV5-6,TRBD1,CASSSDRGGQPQHF,TGTGCCAGCAGCTCAGACAGGGGCGGACAGCCCCAGCATTTT
TRBJ2-7,.,TRBV6-5,TRBD1,CASSYGTVYEQYF,TGTGCCAGCAGTTACGGGACAGTCTACGAGCAGTACTTC